These 26 T cell receptor beta chains came from one sample sequenced in a study of radiotherapy plus CTLA-4 blockade in lung cancer. Sequenced by immunoSEQ multiplex PCR; TCRdb stores in-frame clones only, minus some. Here the sample spans over 100,000 clones, roughly 86% being singletons. This material consisted of peripheral blood, taken from a patient treated with radiotherapy plus ipilimumab. The receptors here all came from a human donor with non-small cell lung cancer that progressed on radiotherapy plus ipilimumab. Some clones in this sample may be carry-over from other donors' samples.

The chain is built from TRBV7-8 and TRBJ2-5; 9 nucleotides match TRBD1. The CDR3 has 13 amino acids. Germline V gene sequence: CDR1 SGHVS, CDR2 FQNEAQ. V lost 5 bases, J lost 4 bases, and 2 bases stayed unmatched. CDR3 residues: CASSTDRGETQYF. In nucleotides, the CDR3 is TGTGCCAGCAGCACGGACAGGGGAGAGACCCAGTACTTC.

In this sample, this clone turned up once. The chain recombines TRBV5-1 with TRBJ2-7; D may correspond to TRBD1 or TRBD2 (6 bases each). The CDR3 has 15 residues. Trimming took 4 bases from V and 7 from J, leaving 21 bases between them. Germline-derived CDR1 and CDR2 are SGHRS and YFSETQ. In DNA form, the CDR3 reads TGCGCCAGCAGCCGGGAGAGGGGGAGGATGGGGGAGCAGTACTTC. Translating gives CASSRERGRMGEQYF.

The J gene is TRBJ1-5, the V gene TRBV6-1, with no clear D. This CDR3 comprises 13 residues. V was cut by 7 bases and J by 1 base, with 8 bases left in between. Germline CDR1 MNHNS, CDR2 SASEGT. The CDR3 loop reads CASKMGSNQPQHF. The CDR3 nucleotides read TGTGCCAGCAAGATGGGAAGCAATCAGCCCCAGCATTTT.

This clone was observed once. The chain couples TRBV12-5 to TRBJ2-3; 12 positions agree with TRBD2. CDR3 length: 18 residues. V lost 0 bases to trimming and J lost 3 bases; unmatched junction nucleotides: 7. CDR1 is LGHNT, CDR2 FRNRAP, per germline. CDR3 sequence reads: CASGLVLDGTSGTDTQYF. CDR3 coding DNA: TGTGCTAGTGGTTTGGTACTAGATGGGACTAGCGGGACAGATACGCAGTATTTT.

The chain has TRBV7-2 and TRBJ2-1; D unclear. Germline CDR1 and CDR2: SGHTA and FQGNSA. There are 12 residues in the CDR3. The V gene lost 4 bases and the J gene lost 3 bases, with 4 bases spanning the gap. The DNA of the CDR3 is TGTGCCAGCAGCTCTTACTACAATGAGCAGTTCTTC. This sequence encodes CASSSYYNEQFF.

CDR3 protein: CASSPLGEGETQYF. The CDR3 nucleotides read TGTGCCAGCAGCCCCTTAGGGGAGGGCGAGACCCAGTACTTC. The V gene is TRBV28, the J gene TRBJ2-5; 7 bases align to TRBD2. Germline CDR1 reads MDHEN; CDR2 reads SYDVKM. CDR3 size: 14 residues. The V gene end was trimmed by 6 bases and the J gene end by 5 bases; junction bases not matched to a gene: 9.

The rearrangement joins TRBV9 to TRBJ2-3; D gene uncertain. V dropped 4 bases and J dropped 6 bases, with 24 bases sitting between them. Germline lookup yields CDR1 SGDLS and CDR2 YYNGEE. The CDR3 runs 17 residues. As DNA, the CDR3 is TGTGCCAGCAGCTCCCGTGCGGCCCCTCGTGAGTTGGATACGCAGTATTTT. It yields the protein CASSSRAAPRELDTQYF.

The chain combines TRBV7-8 with TRBJ2-7; 10 bases align to TRBD1. The germline V gene has CDR1 SGHVS and CDR2 FQNEAQ. CDR3 size: 15 residues. Unmatched junction bases numbered 9, after V lost 5 bases and J lost 5 bases. CDR3 DNA sequence: TGTGCCAGCAGCCGCCTGGGACAGGGGTTAGACGAGCAGTACTTC. It codes for CASSRLGQGLDEQYF.

This rearrangement joins TRBV4-1 to TRBJ1-5; D ambiguous. Looked up from germline, CDR1 is MGHRA and CDR2 is YSYEKL. Trimming took 1 base from V and 0 from J, leaving 7 bases between them. The CDR3 has 15 amino acids. In DNA, the CDR3 is TGCGCCAGCAGCCAAGGGTACATTAGCAATCAGCCCCAGCATTTT. It is translated as CASSQGYISNQPQHF.

In nucleotides, the CDR3 is TGTGCCAGCAGTGAAGTCACAGGCTTCTATGGCTACACCTTC. This translates into CASSEVTGFYGYTF. The chain recombines TRBV6-1 with TRBJ1-2; TRBD1 is a possible D gene (5 bases). Trimming stripped 1 base from V and 4 bases from J, with 10 bases between. CDR1 is MNHNS and CDR2 is SASEGT in the germline V gene. This CDR3 has 14 amino acids.

Written as DNA, the CDR3 is TGCAGCGTTTCTCTTTTGAACACTGAAGCTTTCTTT. Translated: CSVSLLNTEAFF. The chain joins TRBV29-1 to TRBJ1-1, with D hard to call. Germline V gene sequence: CDR1 SQVTM, CDR2 ANQGSEA. The V end lost 5 bases, the J end lost 0 bases, and 7 bases lay between the germline ends. The length of the CDR3 is 12 residues. The full variable domain, completed using reference TRBV29-1 and TRBJ1-1, is SAVISQKPSRDICQRGTSLTIQCQVDSQVTMMFWYRQQPGQSLTLIATANQGSEATYESGFVIDKFPISRPNLTFSTLTVSNMSPEDSSIYLCSVSLLNTEAFFGQGTRLTVV.

This sequence joins TRBV27 and TRBJ1-4; 9 nucleotides agree with TRBD1. Germline lookup yields CDR1 MNHEY and CDR2 SMNVEV (reference sequence). The CDR3 extends over 14 amino acids. The V and J ends lost 3 bases and 7 bases, in that order; junction bases with no gene match: 3. The CDR3 bases are TGTGCCAGCAGTTTCGGGACAGGGAGTGAAAAACTGTTTTTT. It is translated as CASSFGTGSEKLFF.

This chain links TRBV5-1 with TRBJ2-5; D possibly corresponds to TRBD1 (7 bases). The length of the CDR3 is 14 residues. Germline loops: CDR1 SGHRS, CDR2 YFSETQ. Trimming removed 4 bases from V and 4 bases from J, with 14 bases in between. The CDR3 nucleotides are TGCGCCAGCAGCGCCGGACAGGAGGGAGAGACCCAGTACTTC. Translated, it gives CASSAGQEGETQYF.

The chain has TRBV29-1 and TRBJ2-1; D is ambiguous. Trimming removed 7 bases at V and 8 bases at J, with 15 bases between. The CDR3 is 12 amino acids. Germline loops: CDR1 SQVTM, CDR2 ANQGSEA. This CDR3 reads CSAQRVPDEQFF. Written as DNA, the CDR3 is TGCAGCGCCCAACGCGTGCCCGATGAGCAGTTCTTC.

The rearrangement joins TRBV2 to TRBJ2-4; D is uncertain. This CDR3 is 13 amino acids long. Germline V CDR1 and CDR2: SNHLY, FYNNEI. V lost 6 bases and J lost 9, with 15 bases in between. CDR3 sequence: CASREQTPSIQYF. CDR3 in DNA: TGTGCCAGCAGGGAACAGACTCCGAGCATTCAGTACTTC.

The chain couples TRBV6-5 to TRBJ2-1; 10 bases are a match to TRBD2. The germline CDR1 and CDR2 sequences are MNHEY and SVGAGI. The CDR3 is 16 amino acids. The V and J ends lost 4 bases and 4 bases, in that order; junction bases with no gene match: 7. This chain's CDR3 is CASSSQRGGFYNEQFF. Here the CDR3 DNA reads TGTGCCAGCAGTTCCCAGCGGGGGGGCTTTTACAATGAGCAGTTCTTC.

The chain links TRBV11-3 to TRBJ2-5; either TRBD1 or TRBD2 may fit D (5 bases each). Germline CDR1 and CDR2: SGHNT and YENEEA. This CDR3 has 16 residues. V lost 0 bases, J lost 2 bases, and 13 bases lay in between. CDR3 in amino acids: CASSLDIGAGQETQYF. DNA for the CDR3: TGTGCCAGCAGCTTAGATATCGGGGCAGGGCAAGAGACCCAGTACTTC.

The chain couples TRBV28 to TRBJ2-5, with unresolved D. Germline V gene data show CDR1 as MDHEN and CDR2 as SYDVKM. Trimming pared 4 bases from V and 4 bases from J, leaving 16 bases between. The CDR3 consists of 15 residues. This chain's CDR3 is CASSSPGQSGETQYF. In DNA form, the CDR3 reads TGTGCCAGCAGTTCTCCAGGCCAGAGTGGAGAGACCCAGTACTTC.

The chain employs TRBV5-1 and TRBJ2-2, with 7 bases identical to TRBD1. The trim removed 0 bases at V and 7 bases at J, leaving 9 bases unmatched. Germline V lookup: CDR1 SGHRS, CDR2 YFSETQ. This CDR3 contains 16 residues. For the CDR3, the DNA is TGCGCCAGCAGCTTGGCCCCGACAGGGAACTACGGGGAGCTGTTTTTT. This sequence encodes CASSLAPTGNYGELFF.

The CDR3 DNA follows: TGTGCCACGCTTTCGGACAACACAGATACGCAGTATTTT. It yields the protein CATLSDNTDTQYF. The rearrangement uses TRBV19 and TRBJ2-3; a possible D gene is TRBD1 (5 bases). CDR1 is LNHDA and CDR2 is SQIVND in the germline V gene (reference sequence). Trimming left V 10 bases short and J 2 bases short, with 13 bases between. The CDR3 covers 13 residues.

V and J are TRBV4-3 and TRBJ1-2, with D unresolved. The CDR3 loop spans 16 amino acids. V gave up 0 bases and J gave up 4 bases, with 15 bases separating them. Germline loops: CDR1 LGHNA, CDR2 YSLEER. This chain's CDR3 is CASSQEDTALIYGYTF. The CDR3 DNA follows: TGCGCCAGCAGCCAAGAAGACACCGCGTTAATCTATGGCTACACCTTC.

The chain joins TRBV30 to TRBJ2-4; D is unresolved. Trimming removed 6 bases from V and 0 bases from J, with 9 bases in between. CDR3 size: 13 residues. Germline lookup yields CDR1 GTSNPN and CDR2 SVGIG (reference sequence). In DNA form, the CDR3 reads TGTGCCTGCCCGTCCGCAGCCAAAAACATTCAGTACTTC. Its translation: CACPSAAKNIQYF.

The rearrangement links TRBV19 to TRBJ2-1, with TRBD1 matching 8 bases. The germline CDR1 and CDR2 sequences are LNHDA and SQIVND (reference sequence). This CDR3 is built from 14 residues. V lost 5 bases and J lost 3; bases outside the gene matches: 3. In nucleotides, the CDR3 is TGTGCCAGTAGTTACAGGGGGTTCTACAATGAGCAGTTCTTC. This translates into CASSYRGFYNEQFF.

On this clone: Other DNA sequences in this specimen translate into the identical CDR3. The chain carries TRBV5-6 and TRBJ2-5; either TRBD1 or TRBD2 may supply D (6 bases each). The V gene lost 1 base and the J gene lost 4 bases, with 8 bases spanning the gap. There are 13 residues in the CDR3. Germline CDR1 is SGHDT and CDR2 is YYEEEE. The chain's CDR3 is CASSLRGAETQYF. In DNA form, the CDR3 reads TGTGCCAGCAGCTTGAGGGGGGCAGAGACCCAGTACTTC. Filled out from reference TRBV5-6 and TRBJ2-5, the complete variable domain reads DAGVTQSPTHLIKTRGQQVTLRCSPKSGHDTVSWYQQALGQGPQFIFQYYEEEERQRGNFPDRFSGHQFPNYSSELNVNALLLGDSALYLCASSLRGAETQYFGPGTRLLVL.

The chain couples TRBV14 to TRBJ1-2; TRBD1 agrees at 9 bases. CDR1 and CDR2 (germline): SGHDN, FVKESK. The J segment lost 5 bases and the V segment lost 4 bases, leaving 2 bases of the junction unmatched. This CDR3 is 13 amino acids long. CDR3 sequence: CASSLGQGYGYTF. DNA for the CDR3: TGTGCCAGCAGCCTTGGACAGGGGTATGGCTACACCTTC.

This chain connects TRBV6-5 to TRBJ2-1; 7 nucleotides match TRBD1. This CDR3 comprises 14 residues. Germline V gene data show CDR1 as MNHEY and CDR2 as SVGAGI. Trimming removed 4 bases from V and 5 bases from J; junction bases left unmatched: 5. CDR3: CASSSQGTHNEQFF. CDR3 bases: TGTGCCAGCAGTTCACAGGGGACCCACAATGAGCAGTTCTTC.